This T cell receptor beta chain was recovered during a study of metastatic and nonmetastatic thyroid tumors. For the study at large: Peripheral blood and tumor or nodule samples from malignant and benign thyroid patients were compared.

There are many counts of this clone. Its antigen is undetermined. Patients underwent thyroid surgery, and none had received any treatment before it. V lost 1 base, J lost 4 bases, and 12 bases lay in between. Germline CDR1 is SGHRS and CDR2 is YFSETQ. This CDR3 has 15 amino acids. Authors' analysis steps: Clinicopathological groups of papillary thyroid cancer showed CDR3 differences that were used to build a distant-metastasis classifier. TCRdb reanalyzed the PCR reads with MiXCR. The authors' filters were not applied to this entry. The data hold some 36,000 clones, with about 15% observed a single time. Study results and limitations: Malignant tumors reportedly showed significantly higher TCR beta diversity than benign nodules in both blood and tumor.

J is TRBJ2-1 and V is TRBV5-1; D is perhaps TRBD1 (5 bases). What was sequenced was blood. The source is a male donor with papillary thyroid cancer or a benign thyroid nodule (not recorded which). Some clones in this sample may be carry-over from other donors' samples. This CDR3 is CASSLTTDGYNEQFF. The CDR3 DNA reads TGCGCCAGCAGCTTGACGACAGATGGATACAATGAGCAGTTCTTC.